This TCR beta chain was recorded in a study of regulatory T cells in long-lasting Graves disease. Study context: The study enrolled newly diagnosed Graves' patients on antithyroid drugs under 3 months. Findings and caveats of the study: With a small sample size, accuracy may have been reduced.

The TCR beta library used iRepertoire HTBI primers with Arm-PCR amplification of CDR3. TCRdb recomputed calls from the multiplex PCR reads with MiXCR, one row per CDR3 protein. The table records hundreds of thousands of distinct CDR3 sequences, around 17% of them present only once. Trimming removed 3 bases at V and 7 bases at J, with 13 bases between. There are 14 residues in the CDR3. About this clonotype itself: Its antigen is undetermined. A single base separates this from a much larger clone, so it may be a read error.

Noted time point: newly diagnosed GD, antithyroid drugs for less than 3 months. PBMC-extracted RNA yielded the TCR library. This sample was also put to use in a study of T cells in Graves' hyperthyroidism and ophthalmopathy.

This sequence joins TRBV12-3 or TRBV12-4 and TRBJ1-5; no definite D call. The TCR sequence derives from a woman aged 30 to 39 with Graves disease. The source was peripheral blood mononuclear cells (PBMCs), collected at new diagnosis, from a patient treated with antithyroid drugs. DNA of the CDR3: TGTGCCAGCAGTTTCTCCCCCTCGAGGCAGCCCCAGCATTTT. It specifies CASSFSPSRQPQHF.